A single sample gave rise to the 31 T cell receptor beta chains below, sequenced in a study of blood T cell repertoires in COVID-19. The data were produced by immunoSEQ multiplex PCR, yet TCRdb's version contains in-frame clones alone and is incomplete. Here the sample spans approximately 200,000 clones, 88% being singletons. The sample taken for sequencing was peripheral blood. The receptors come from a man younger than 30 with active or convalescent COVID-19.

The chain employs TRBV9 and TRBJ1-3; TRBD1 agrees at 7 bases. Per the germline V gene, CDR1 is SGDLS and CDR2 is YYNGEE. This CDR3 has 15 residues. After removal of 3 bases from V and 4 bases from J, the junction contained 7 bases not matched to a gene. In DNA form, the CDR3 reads TGTGCCAGCAGCGCGACAGGGCAGACCGGAAACACCATATATTTT. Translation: CASSATGQTGNTIYF.

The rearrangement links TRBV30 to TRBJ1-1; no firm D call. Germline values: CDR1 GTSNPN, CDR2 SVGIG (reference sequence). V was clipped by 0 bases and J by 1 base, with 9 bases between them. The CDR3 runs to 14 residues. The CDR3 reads CAWSVTVRNTEAFF. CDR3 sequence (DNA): TGTGCCTGGAGTGTTACTGTGAGGAACACTGAAGCTTTCTTT.

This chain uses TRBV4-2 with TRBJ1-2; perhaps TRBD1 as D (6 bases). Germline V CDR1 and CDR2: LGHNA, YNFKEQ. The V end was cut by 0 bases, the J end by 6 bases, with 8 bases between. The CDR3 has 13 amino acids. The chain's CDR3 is CASSQDRGHGYTF. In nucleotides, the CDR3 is TGTGCCAGCAGCCAAGACAGGGGCCATGGCTACACCTTC.

As DNA, the CDR3 is TGTGCCAGCAGCTTCAAGGGGTCCTACGAGCAGTACTTC. Translating it yields CASSFKGSYEQYF. This chain links TRBV5-4 with TRBJ2-7, with D perhaps matching TRBD1 (5 bases). V gave up 2 bases and J gave up 1 base, with 7 bases separating them. The germline CDR1 and CDR2 sequences are SGHNT and YYREEE (reference sequence). The CDR3 covers 13 residues.

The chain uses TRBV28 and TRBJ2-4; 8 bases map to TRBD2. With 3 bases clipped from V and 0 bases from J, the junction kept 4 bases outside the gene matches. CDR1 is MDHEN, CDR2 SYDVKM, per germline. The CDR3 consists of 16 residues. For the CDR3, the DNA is TGTGCCAGCAGTTTTACTAGCGGTATAGCCAAAAACATTCAGTACTTC. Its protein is CASSFTSGIAKNIQYF.

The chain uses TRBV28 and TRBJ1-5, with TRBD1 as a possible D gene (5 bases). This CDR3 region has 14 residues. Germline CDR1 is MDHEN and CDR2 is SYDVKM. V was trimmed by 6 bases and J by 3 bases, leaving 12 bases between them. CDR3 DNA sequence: TGTGCCAGCAGGCGCCAGGGAATCAATCAGCCCCAGCATTTT. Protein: CASRRQGINQPQHF.

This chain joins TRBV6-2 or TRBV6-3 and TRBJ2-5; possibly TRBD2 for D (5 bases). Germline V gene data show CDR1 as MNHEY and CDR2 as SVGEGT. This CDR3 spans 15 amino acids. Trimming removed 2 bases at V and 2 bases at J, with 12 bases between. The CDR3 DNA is TGTGCCAGCAGTTACGGGGAGTGGGATCAAGAGACCCAGTACTTC. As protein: CASSYGEWDQETQYF.

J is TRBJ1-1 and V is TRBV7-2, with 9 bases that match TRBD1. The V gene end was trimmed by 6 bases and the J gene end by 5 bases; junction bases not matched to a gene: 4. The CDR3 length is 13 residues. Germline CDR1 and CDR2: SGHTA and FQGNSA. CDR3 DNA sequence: TGTGCCAGCAGGCGACAGGGGGGGACTGAAGCTTTCTTT. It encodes CASRRQGGTEAFF.

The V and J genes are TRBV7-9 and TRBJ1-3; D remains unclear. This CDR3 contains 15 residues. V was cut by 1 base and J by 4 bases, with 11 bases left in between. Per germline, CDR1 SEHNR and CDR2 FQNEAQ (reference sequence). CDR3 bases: TGTGCCAGCAGCTTAGGTCGGGTCAGCGGAAACACCATATATTTT. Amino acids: CASSLGRVSGNTIYF.

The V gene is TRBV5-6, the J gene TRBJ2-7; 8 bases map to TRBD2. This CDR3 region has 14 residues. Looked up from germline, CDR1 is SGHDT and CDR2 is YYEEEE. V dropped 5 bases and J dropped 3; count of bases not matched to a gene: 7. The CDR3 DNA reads TGTGCCAGCAGTTATACCGGGACTAGCTACGAGCAGTACTTC. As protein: CASSYTGTSYEQYF.

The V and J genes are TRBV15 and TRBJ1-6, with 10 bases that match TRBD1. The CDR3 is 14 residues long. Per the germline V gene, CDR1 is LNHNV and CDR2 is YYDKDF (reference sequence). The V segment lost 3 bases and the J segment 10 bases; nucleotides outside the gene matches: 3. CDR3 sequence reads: CATSSPGQGSPLHF. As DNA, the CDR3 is TGTGCCACCAGCAGTCCGGGACAGGGGTCACCCCTCCACTTT.

The CDR3 sequence is CASSLDGQYQETQYF. In DNA, the CDR3 is TGCGCCAGCAGCTTGGACGGACAGTACCAAGAGACCCAGTACTTC. The V gene is TRBV5-1, the J gene TRBJ2-5; tentative D call: TRBD1 (6 bases). Germline values: CDR1 SGHRS, CDR2 YFSETQ. Deletions cut 0 bases from V and 0 bases from J, with 9 bases between. The CDR3 has 15 amino acids.

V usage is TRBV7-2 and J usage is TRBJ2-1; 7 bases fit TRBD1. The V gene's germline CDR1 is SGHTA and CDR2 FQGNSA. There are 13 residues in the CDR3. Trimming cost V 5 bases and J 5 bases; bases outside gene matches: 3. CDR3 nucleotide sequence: TGTGCCAGCAGCACAGACAGGGACAATGAGCAGTTCTTC. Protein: CASSTDRDNEQFF.

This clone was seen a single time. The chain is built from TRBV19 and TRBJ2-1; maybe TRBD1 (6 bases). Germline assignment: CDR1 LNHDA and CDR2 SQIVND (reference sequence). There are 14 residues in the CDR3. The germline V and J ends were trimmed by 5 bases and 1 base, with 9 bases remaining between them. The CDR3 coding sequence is TGTGCCAGTAGTCTACAGGGATCCTACAATGAGCAGTTCTTC. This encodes CASSLQGSYNEQFF.

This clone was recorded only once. This chain's CDR3 is CSAPRETQYF. The CDR3 nucleotides read TGCAGTGCTCCCCGGGAGACCCAGTACTTC. The chain carries TRBV20-1 and TRBJ2-5, with no clear D. The CDR3 has 10 amino acids. Trimming left V 5 bases short and J 5 bases short, with 6 bases between. CDR1 and CDR2 from the germline V gene are DFQATT and SNEGSKA (reference sequence).

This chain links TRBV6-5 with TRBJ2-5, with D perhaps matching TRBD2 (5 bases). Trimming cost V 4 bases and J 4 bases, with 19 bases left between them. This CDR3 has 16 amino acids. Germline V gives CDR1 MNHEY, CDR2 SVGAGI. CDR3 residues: CASSSLGSSEGETQYF. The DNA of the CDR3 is TGTGCCAGCAGTTCTCTGGGGAGCTCGGAAGGAGAGACCCAGTACTTC.

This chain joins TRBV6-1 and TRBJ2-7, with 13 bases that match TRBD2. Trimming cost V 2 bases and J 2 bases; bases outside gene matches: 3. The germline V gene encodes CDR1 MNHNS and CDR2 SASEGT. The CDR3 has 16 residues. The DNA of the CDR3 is TGTGCCAGCAGTGAACATGGGACTAGCGGGACCTACGAGCAGTACTTC. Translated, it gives CASSEHGTSGTYEQYF.

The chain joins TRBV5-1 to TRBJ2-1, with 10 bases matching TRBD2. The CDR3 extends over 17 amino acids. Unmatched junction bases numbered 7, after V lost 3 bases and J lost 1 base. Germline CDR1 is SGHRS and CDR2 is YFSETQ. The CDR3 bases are TGCGCCAGCAGCTGGACCCCTAGCGGGAGTTCCTACAATGAGCAGTTCTTC. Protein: CASSWTPSGSSYNEQFF.

Here the CDR3 reads CASSAPGWSGNTIYF. For the CDR3, the DNA is TGTGCCAGCAGCGCCCCGGGGTGGTCTGGAAACACCATATATTTT. The chain links TRBV9 to TRBJ1-3; D is uncertain. V lost 3 bases, J lost 1 base, and 11 bases lay in between. CDR3 length: 15 residues. Germline V gives CDR1 SGDLS, CDR2 YYNGEE.

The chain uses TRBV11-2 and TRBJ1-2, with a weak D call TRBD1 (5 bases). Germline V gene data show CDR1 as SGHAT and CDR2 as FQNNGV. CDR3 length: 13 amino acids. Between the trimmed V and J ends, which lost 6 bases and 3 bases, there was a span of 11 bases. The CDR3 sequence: CASSPAGDYGYTF. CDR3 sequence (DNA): TGTGCCAGCAGTCCCGCGGGGGACTATGGCTACACCTTC.

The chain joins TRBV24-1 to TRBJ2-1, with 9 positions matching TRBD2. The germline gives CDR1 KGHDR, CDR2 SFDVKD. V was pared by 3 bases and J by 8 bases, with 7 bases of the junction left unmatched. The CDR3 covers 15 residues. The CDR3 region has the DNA TGTGCCACCAGTGATCCGGGACTAGCCCCCTATGAGCAGTTCTTC. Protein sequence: CATSDPGLAPYEQFF.

CDR3 in DNA: TGCGCCAGCAGCCTGCACAGGGCCCCAAATGAAAAACTGTTTTTT. This gives the protein CASSLHRAPNEKLFF. The gene calls are TRBV4-1 and TRBJ1-4; tentatively, D is TRBD1 (6 bases). Trimming removed 4 bases at V and 5 bases at J, with 14 bases between. There are 15 residues in the CDR3. Germline CDR1 MGHRA, CDR2 YSYEKL.

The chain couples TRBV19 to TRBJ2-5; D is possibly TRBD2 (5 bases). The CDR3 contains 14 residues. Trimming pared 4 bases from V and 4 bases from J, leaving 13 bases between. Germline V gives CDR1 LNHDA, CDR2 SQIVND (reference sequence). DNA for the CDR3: TGTGCCAGTAGTACACAAGCGGCCCCAGAGACCCAGTACTTC. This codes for CASSTQAAPETQYF.

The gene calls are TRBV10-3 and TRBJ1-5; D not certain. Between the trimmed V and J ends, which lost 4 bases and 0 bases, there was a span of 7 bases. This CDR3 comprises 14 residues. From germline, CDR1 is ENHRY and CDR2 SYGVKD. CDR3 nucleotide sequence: TGTGCCATCAGTGCCGGGTTTAGCAATCAGCCCCAGCATTTT. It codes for CAISAGFSNQPQHF.

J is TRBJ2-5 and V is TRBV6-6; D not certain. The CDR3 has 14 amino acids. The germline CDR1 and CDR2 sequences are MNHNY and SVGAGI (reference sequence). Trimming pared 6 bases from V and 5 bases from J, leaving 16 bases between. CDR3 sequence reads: CASSRASGWETQYF. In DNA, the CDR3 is TGTGCCAGCAGCCGCGCCTCCGGGTGGGAGACCCAGTACTTC.

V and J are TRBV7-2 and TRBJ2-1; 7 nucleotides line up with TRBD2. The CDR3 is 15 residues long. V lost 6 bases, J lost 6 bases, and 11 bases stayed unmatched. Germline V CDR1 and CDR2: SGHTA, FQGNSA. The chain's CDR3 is CASRTTAGVVNEQFF. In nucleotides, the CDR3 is TGTGCCAGCAGGACAACGGCGGGAGTTGTCAATGAGCAGTTCTTC.

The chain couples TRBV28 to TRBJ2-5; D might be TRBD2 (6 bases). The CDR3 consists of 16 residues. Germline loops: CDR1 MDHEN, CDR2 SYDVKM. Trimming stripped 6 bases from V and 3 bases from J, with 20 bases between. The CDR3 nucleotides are TGTGCCAGCAGCCCCTTAAGCAGCCGGGAGAAAGAGACCCAGTACTTC. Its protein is CASSPLSSREKETQYF.

This chain's CDR3 is CASSLTSTHEQYF. For the CDR3, the DNA is TGTGCCAGCAGTTTGACTAGCACCCACGAGCAGTACTTC. The chain combines TRBV12-3 or TRBV12-4 with TRBJ2-7; 7 bases are shared with TRBD2. The length of the CDR3 is 13 residues. Losses at the gene ends were 3 bases for V and 5 bases for J; bases not matched to a gene: 4.

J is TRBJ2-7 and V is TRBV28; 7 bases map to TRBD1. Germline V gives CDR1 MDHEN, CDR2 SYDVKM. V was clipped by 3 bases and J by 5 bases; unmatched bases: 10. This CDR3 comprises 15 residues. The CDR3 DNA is TGTGCCAGCAGTTTTGGGACAGTCGAATCCCACGAGCAGTACTTC. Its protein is CASSFGTVESHEQYF.

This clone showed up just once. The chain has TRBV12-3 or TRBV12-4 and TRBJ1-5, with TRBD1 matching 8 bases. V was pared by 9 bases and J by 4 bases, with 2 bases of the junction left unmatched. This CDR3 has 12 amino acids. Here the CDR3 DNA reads TGTGCCAGTGGACAGGGAAATCAGCCCCAGCATTTT. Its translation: CASGQGNQPQHF.

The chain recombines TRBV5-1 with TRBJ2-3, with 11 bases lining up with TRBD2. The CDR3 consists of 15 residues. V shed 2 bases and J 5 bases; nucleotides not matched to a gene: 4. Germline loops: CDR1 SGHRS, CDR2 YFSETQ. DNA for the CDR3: TGCGCCAGCAGCTTAACTAGCGGGAGTATAGATACGCAGTATTTT. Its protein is CASSLTSGSIDTQYF.